This is a list of T cell receptor beta chains from one sample in a study of blood T cell repertoires in COVID-19. Here immunoSEQ multiplex PCR was the method, and the copy in TCRdb shows in-frame clones only, minus some. Of about 49,000 clones listed, about 88% are singletons. Sequencing was done on a sample of peripheral blood. These receptors were taken from a middle-aged man with active COVID-19. The CDR3 runs from the conserved cysteine through the conserved F or W. D genes are given only for firm matches. Part of the rows lack a size; the others show once, few, many or a class for expanded clones.

TGTGCCAGCAGTTTAGGGGCAGCCATATATTTT	CASSLGAAIYF	NA	TRBJ1-3	NA	11	TRBV12-3/TRBV12-4
TGTGCCAGCAGTTACTCGGGGACTAGCGGAAACAATGAGCAGTTCTTC	CASSYSGTSGNNEQFF	NA	TRBJ2-1	TRBD2	16	TRBV6-6
TGCGCCAGCAGCTTCCGACAGGGGGTTCCCTACAATGAGCAGTTCTTC	CASSFRQGVPYNEQFF	NA	TRBJ2-1	TRBD1	16	TRBV5-1
TGCGCCAGCAGCTTGGATGCCCAGGGGAATTCACCCCTCCACTTT	CASSLDAQGNSPLHF	NA	TRBJ1-6	NA	15	TRBV5-1
TGTGCCAGTTCCCCACAGGGGGCGGAATCACCCCTCCACTTT	CASSPQGAESPLHF	NA	TRBJ1-6	TRBD1	14	TRBV19
TGCGCCAGCAGAGGACAGCCCGATGGCACCGGGGAGCTGTTTTTT	CASRGQPDGTGELFF	NA	TRBJ2-2	NA	15	TRBV5-1
TGTGCCTGCTCCGGACAGGGGCGGAATTCACCCCTCCACTTT	CACSGQGRNSPLHF	once	TRBJ1-6	TRBD1	14	TRBV19
TGTGCCAGCAGCCAAATGCGGGGTTACGAGCAGTACTTC	CASSQMRGYEQYF	NA	TRBJ2-7	NA	13	TRBV3-1/TRBV3-2
TGCAGTGCTAGTCCCGGGGGTAAGGACGAGCAGTACTTC	CSASPGGKDEQYF	NA	TRBJ2-7	NA	13	TRBV20-1
NA	CASIYWGQGAEYF	NA	TRBJ2-7	NA	13	TRBV5-6
TGCGCCAGCAGTCGACAGGGTCCCCCCTACGAGCAGTACTTC	CASSRQGPPYEQYF	NA	TRBJ2-7	TRBD1	14	TRBV4-1
TGTGCCAGCAGTTTATCCGGCTATGGCTACACCTTC	CASSLSGYGYTF	once	TRBJ1-2	NA	12	TRBV6-5
TGTGCCAGCAGTTACCCGGGACTAGATGCTCATGAGCAGTTCTTC	CASSYPGLDAHEQFF	NA	TRBJ2-1	TRBD2	15	TRBV27
TGTGCCAGCAGCCAAGACTCGGGTGGAACCTATGGCTACACCTTC	CASSQDSGGTYGYTF	NA	TRBJ1-2	NA	15	TRBV3-1/TRBV3-2
TGTGCCAGCAGCGTAGAGACAGGGGTAAATTCACCCCTCCACTTT	CASSVETGVNSPLHF	NA	TRBJ1-6	TRBD1	15	TRBV9
TGTGCCAGCAGCCAAGGCAGGGGTGTCTACGAGCAGTACTTC	CASSQGRGVYEQYF	NA	TRBJ2-7	NA	14	TRBV14
TGTGCCTGGAGTGTACTGGAGGGCATTCAGTACTTC	CAWSVLEGIQYF	NA	TRBJ2-4	NA	12	TRBV30
TGCGCCAGCAGGAAAGGCGGGGGCACAGATACGCAGTATTTT	CASRKGGGTDTQYF	NA	TRBJ2-3	NA	14	TRBV10-1
TGTGCCAGCAGCTCGTACGGTATCTCCTACAATGAGCAGTTCTTC	CASSSYGISYNEQFF	NA	TRBJ2-1	NA	15	TRBV11-2
TGTGCCAGCAGTCTCGGACAGATACATCCCGCCTACGAGCAGTACTTC	CASSLGQIHPAYEQYF	NA	TRBJ2-7	NA	16	TRBV28
TGTGCCTGGAGCCGGAACAGGGGGCCTAACTATGGCTACACCTTC	CAWSRNRGPNYGYTF	NA	TRBJ1-2	TRBD1	15	TRBV30
TGCGCCAGCAGCTTGGGGGCTACTTTCTCTGGAAACACCATATATTTT	CASSLGATFSGNTIYF	NA	TRBJ1-3	NA	16	TRBV5-1
TGTGCCAGCAGCTTTCGGCGGGCTTACCCCTACGAGCAGTACTTC	CASSFRRAYPYEQYF	NA	TRBJ2-7	NA	15	TRBV5-8